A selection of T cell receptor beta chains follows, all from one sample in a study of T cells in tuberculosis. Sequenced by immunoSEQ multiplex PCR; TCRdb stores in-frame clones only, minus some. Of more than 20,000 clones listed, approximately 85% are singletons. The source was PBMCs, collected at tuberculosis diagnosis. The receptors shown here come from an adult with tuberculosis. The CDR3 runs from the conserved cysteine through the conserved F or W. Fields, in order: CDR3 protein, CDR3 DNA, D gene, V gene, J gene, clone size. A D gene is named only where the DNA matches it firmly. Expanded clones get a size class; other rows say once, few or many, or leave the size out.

CASSLRARDEQFF,TGTGCCAGCAGCTTAAGAGCCCGGGATGAGCAGTTCTTC,.,TRBV7-2,TRBJ2-1,.
CAWSRERQPQHF,TGTGCCTGGAGCAGGGAAAGGCAGCCCCAGCATTTT,.,TRBV30,TRBJ1-5,.
CASYGGALSGANVLTF,TGTGCCAGCTACGGGGGGGCTCTATCTGGGGCCAACGTCCTGACTTTC,TRBD2,TRBV27,TRBJ2-6,.
CASSPPKGGTGELFF,TGTGCCAGCAGCCCACCGAAGGGAGGGACCGGGGAGCTGTTTTTT,TRBD2,TRBV9,TRBJ2-2,.
CASSRTGGETQYF,TGTGCCAGCAGCCGGACAGGGGGGGAGACCCAGTACTTC,TRBD1,TRBV5-6,TRBJ2-5,.
CATSREQGQGNSPLHF,TGTGCCACCAGCAGAGAGCAAGGACAGGGTAATTCACCCCTCCACTTT,TRBD1,TRBV15,TRBJ1-6,once
CASSNQGSYEQYF,TGCGCCAGCAGCAACCAGGGTTCCTACGAGCAGTACTTC,.,TRBV5-1,TRBJ2-7,.
CASSYTGTRNEYGYTF,TGTGCCAGCAGTTACACCGGGACACGGAACGAATATGGCTACACCTTC,.,TRBV6-5,TRBJ1-2,.
CASSYGTGGGNTIYF,TGTGCCAGCAGTTACGGGACAGGGGGCGGAAACACCATATATTTT,TRBD1,TRBV6-5,TRBJ1-3,.
CASSRRRRGDNEQFF,TGCGCCAGCAGCCGCAGAAGGAGGGGAGACAATGAGCAGTTCTTC,.,TRBV4-3,TRBJ2-1,.
CAVLTGNTKNIQYF,TGTGCCGTATTGACGGGGAATACCAAAAACATTCAGTACTTC,.,TRBV2,TRBJ2-4,once
CASSGTWGQGDEQFF,TGTGCCAGCAGCGGTACTTGGGGACAGGGTGATGAGCAGTTCTTC,TRBD1,TRBV5-6,TRBJ2-1,.
CASSPRDTEYNEQFF,TGTGCCAGCAGCCCCCGGGACACAGAATACAATGAGCAGTTCTTC,.,TRBV7-2,TRBJ2-1,once